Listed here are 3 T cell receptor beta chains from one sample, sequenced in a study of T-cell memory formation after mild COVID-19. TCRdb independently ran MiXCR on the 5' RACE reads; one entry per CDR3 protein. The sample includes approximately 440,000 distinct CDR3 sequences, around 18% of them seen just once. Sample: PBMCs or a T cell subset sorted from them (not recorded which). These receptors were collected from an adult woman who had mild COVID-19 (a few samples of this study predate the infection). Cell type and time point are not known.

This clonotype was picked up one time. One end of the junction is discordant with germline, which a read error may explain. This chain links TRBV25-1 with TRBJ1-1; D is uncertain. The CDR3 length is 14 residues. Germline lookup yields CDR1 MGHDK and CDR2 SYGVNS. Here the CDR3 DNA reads TGTGCCAGCAGTAATCTAGACCGGAACATTGAAGCTTTCTTT. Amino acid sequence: CASSNLDRNIEAFF.

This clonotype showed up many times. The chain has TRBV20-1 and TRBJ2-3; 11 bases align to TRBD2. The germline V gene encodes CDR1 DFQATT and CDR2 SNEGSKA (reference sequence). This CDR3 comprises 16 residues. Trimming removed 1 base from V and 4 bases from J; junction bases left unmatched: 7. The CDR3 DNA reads TGCAGTGCTAGAGTCCTTAGCGGGAGGGCCCCAGATACGCAGTATTTT. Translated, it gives CSARVLSGRAPDTQYF.

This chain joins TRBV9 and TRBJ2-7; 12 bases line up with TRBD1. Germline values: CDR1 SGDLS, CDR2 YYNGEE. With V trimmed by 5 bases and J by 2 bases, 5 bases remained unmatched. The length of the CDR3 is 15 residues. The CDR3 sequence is CASSSGQGATYEQYF. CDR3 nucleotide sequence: TGTGCCAGCAGTTCGGGACAGGGGGCCACCTACGAGCAGTACTTC.